Shown below are 15 T cell receptor beta chains from a single sample sequenced in a study of cytomegalovirus exposure and HLA in healthy donors. PCR involved 60 Vbeta and 13 Jbeta primers. Clones were read by immunoSEQ multiplex PCR, and TCRdb kept only the in-frame ones, dropping some. Of 180,000 or so clones in the sample, 82% are singletons; the top ten hold roughly 0.095%. Sequencing was done on a sample of PBMCs. The receptors derive from a boy aged 2-9 years in good health and CMV-seronegative.

This chain uses TRBV18 with TRBJ1-4; D not certain. In germline, CDR1 is KGHSH, CDR2 LQKENI. This CDR3 is built from 14 residues. Trimming left V 6 bases short and J 0 bases short, with 8 bases between. This chain's CDR3 is CASSPRSTNEKLFF. The CDR3 DNA is TGTGCCAGCTCCCCTAGGTCAACTAATGAAAAACTGTTTTTT.

V and J are TRBV7-2 and TRBJ2-5; 7 bases are shared with TRBD1. The J call may not be correct, given that the DNA end is closer to TRBJ2-7. The CDR3 contains 15 residues. CDR1 SGHTA and CDR2 FQGNSA come from the germline V gene. CDR3 sequence: CASSPAGTERYEQYF. CDR3 nucleotide sequence: TGTGCCAGCAGCCCTGCCGGGACAGAGCGTTACGAGCAGTACTTC.

The CDR3 DNA sequence: TGTGCCAGCAGCGCCGGACTGGGCTCCTACGAGCAGTACTTC. This translates into CASSAGLGSYEQYF. The chain links TRBV9 to TRBJ2-7; TRBD2 is a possible D gene (5 bases). The germline gives CDR1 SGDLS, CDR2 YYNGEE. The CDR3 is 14 amino acids. Trimming cost V 3 bases and J 0 bases, with 10 bases left between them.

The CDR3 here is CASSRTSGGANEQFF. The CDR3 DNA reads TGTGCCAGCAGCCGGACTAGCGGGGGAGCCAATGAGCAGTTCTTC. V gene TRBV7-2 combines with J gene TRBJ2-1; 13 nucleotides agree with TRBD2. J was trimmed by 6 bases and V by 5 bases; bases with no gene match: 4. Germline V gene sequence: CDR1 SGHTA, CDR2 FQGNSA. The CDR3 spans 15 residues.

V and J are TRBV30 and TRBJ2-7; maybe TRBD2 (6 bases). Germline lookup yields CDR1 GTSNPN and CDR2 SVGIG (reference sequence). Trimming cost V 4 bases and J 3 bases, with 19 bases left between them. The length of the CDR3 is 15 residues. The CDR3 sequence: CAWNSLGGSRYEQYF. The CDR3 region has the DNA TGTGCCTGGAACTCACTAGGAGGGTCTCGCTACGAGCAGTACTTC.

The chain employs TRBV4-3 and TRBJ2-3, with D possibly being TRBD1 (5 bases). This CDR3 comprises 15 residues. The V end lost 0 bases, the J end lost 5 bases, and 12 bases lay between the germline ends. The germline CDR1 and CDR2 sequences are LGHNA and YSLEER. In DNA form, the CDR3 reads TGCGCCAGCAGCCAAGATAGGGGAATTGAAGATACGCAGTATTTT. Translation: CASSQDRGIEDTQYF.

The chain employs TRBV7-2 and TRBJ1-1, with 9 bases aligning to TRBD1. The CDR3 runs to 17 residues. The germline V gene encodes CDR1 SGHTA and CDR2 FQGNSA. V trimming: 1 base; J trimming: 2 bases; junction bases outside the gene matches: 8. The CDR3 sequence is CASSLGFTGGPNTEAFF. CDR3 sequence (DNA): TGTGCCAGCAGCTTAGGGTTTACAGGGGGCCCCAACACTGAAGCTTTCTTT.

The chain uses TRBV6-1 and TRBJ2-3, with TRBD2 matching 7 bases. Per the germline V gene, CDR1 is MNHNS and CDR2 is SASEGT. The J segment lost 0 bases and the V segment lost 0 bases, leaving 0 bases of the junction unmatched. The CDR3 loop spans 15 amino acids. The CDR3 region has the DNA TGTGCCAGCAGTGAAGCGGGGGGGAGCACAGATACGCAGTATTTT. It translates to CASSEAGGSTDTQYF.

The chain is built from TRBV4-3 and TRBJ2-7; TRBD1 might be the D (6 bases). V was shortened by 0 bases and J by 2 bases, with 11 bases between the two germline ends. The V gene's germline CDR1 is LGHNA and CDR2 YSLEER. CDR3 length equals 15 residues. CDR3 DNA sequence: TGCGCCAGCAGCCAAGAAACAGGGAAAACCTACGAGCAGTACTTC. Translation gives CASSQETGKTYEQYF.

This sequence joins TRBV4-3 and TRBJ1-6; TRBD1 aligns across 8 bases. Per germline, CDR1 LGHNA and CDR2 YSLEER. Trimming at V came to 0 bases and at J to 7 bases, leaving 2 bases not matched to a gene. The CDR3 sequence is 15 residues long. The CDR3 DNA sequence: TGCGCCAGCAGCCAAGAAGCAGGGGGCAATTCACCCCTCCACTTT. Translated: CASSQEAGGNSPLHF.

The chain combines TRBV28 with TRBJ1-3; possibly TRBD1 for D (6 bases). Germline CDR1 MDHEN, CDR2 SYDVKM. Deletions cut 2 bases from V and 4 bases from J, with 15 bases between. CDR3 length equals 16 residues. CDR3 sequence (DNA): TGTGCCAGCAGTTTAGTCCACAGGGCGAGAGGAAACACCATATATTTT. Encoded protein: CASSLVHRARGNTIYF.

The chain is built from TRBV7-2 and TRBJ2-7, with 8 bases lining up with TRBD2. Trimming removed 3 bases from V and 3 bases from J; junction bases left unmatched: 4. The germline CDR1 and CDR2 sequences are SGHTA and FQGNSA. CDR3 size: 14 residues. The CDR3 nucleotides are TGTGCCAGCAGCTTCCGGGGGGGGAACTACGAGCAGTACTTC. It encodes CASSFRGGNYEQYF.

This clone was detected a few times. The chain has TRBV5-1 and TRBJ2-3; 13 bases agree with TRBD2. CDR3 length: 19 residues. Unmatched junction bases numbered 7, after V lost 0 bases and J lost 0 bases. Germline V gives CDR1 SGHRS, CDR2 YFSETQ. The CDR3 spells CASSLGTSGGRGSTDTQYF. For the CDR3, the DNA is TGCGCCAGCAGCTTGGGGACTAGCGGGGGCCGGGGGAGCACAGATACGCAGTATTTT. The whole variable domain, filled in from reference TRBV5-1 and TRBJ2-3, reads KAGVTQTPRYLIKTRGQQVTLSCSPISGHRSVSWYQQTPGQGLQFLFEYFSETQRNKGNFPGRFSGRQFSNSRSEMNVSTLELGDSALYLCASSLGTSGGRGSTDTQYFGPGTRLTVL.

The chain uses TRBV6-5 and TRBJ2-5; 8 bases match TRBD2. The germline V gene has CDR1 MNHEY and CDR2 SVGAGI. V shed 4 bases, J shed 2 bases, and the junction held 6 bases outside the gene matches. CDR3 length equals 15 residues. CDR3 DNA: TGTGCCAGCAGTTGGGGGGCTAGCGGGCAAGAGACCCAGTACTTC. It codes for CASSWGASGQETQYF.

The chain employs TRBV4-2 and TRBJ2-1; 11 bases line up with TRBD2. This CDR3 has 16 amino acids. Germline values: CDR1 LGHNA, CDR2 YNFKEQ. V trimming: 4 bases; J trimming: 9 bases; junction bases outside the gene matches: 11. DNA for the CDR3: TGTGCCAGCAGCCTAGAGCCCGGGACTAGCGGTTCTGAGCAGTTCTTC. Translating it yields CASSLEPGTSGSEQFF.